The clone carrying this T cell receptor (beta chain) was picked up a small number of times. The sample originates from a study of beta chain features in type 1 diabetes. Every bit of the isolated RNA underwent reverse transcription, so sequencing read expressed TCRB transcripts. Produced via immunoSEQ multiplex PCR; TCRdb's table is partial and in-frame only. The sample lists about 900,000 clones; 17% were seen once. CDR1 is LNHDA and CDR2 is SQIVND in the germline V gene (reference sequence). The ends lost 6 bases at V and 5 bases at J; junction bases unmatched: 4. There are 13 residues in the CDR3. The rearrangement joins TRBV19 to TRBJ2-5; 9 bases are shared with TRBD2. This TCR was recovered from a woman aged 18 to 35 in good health. What was sequenced was naive CD4+ T cells from blood. CDR3 amino acids: CASRGLAGETQYF. The CDR3 DNA reads TGTGCCAGTAGGGGACTAGCCGGCGAGACCCAGTACTTC.